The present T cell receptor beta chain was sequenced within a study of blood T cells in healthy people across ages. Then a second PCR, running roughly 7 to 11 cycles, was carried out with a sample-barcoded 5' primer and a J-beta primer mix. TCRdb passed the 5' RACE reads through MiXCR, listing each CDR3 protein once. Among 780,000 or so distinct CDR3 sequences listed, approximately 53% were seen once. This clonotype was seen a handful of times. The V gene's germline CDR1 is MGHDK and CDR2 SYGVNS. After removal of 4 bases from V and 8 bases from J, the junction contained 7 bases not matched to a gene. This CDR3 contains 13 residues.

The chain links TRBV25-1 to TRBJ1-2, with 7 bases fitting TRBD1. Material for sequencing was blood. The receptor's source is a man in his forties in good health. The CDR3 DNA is TGTGCCAGCAGTGGTGAGGGGGCGCGGGGCTACACCTTC. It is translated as CASSGEGARGYTF.